What follows describes a single TCR beta chain. The antigen remains unidentified. The data are from a study of OX40 agonist ivuxolimab in advanced cancers. Looking at the study overall: The patients' treatment was ivuxolimab, an agonistic anti-OX40 (CD134) antibody.

Here immunoSEQ multiplex PCR was the method, and the copy in TCRdb shows in-frame clones only, minus some. The profile shows around 94,000 clones, roughly 90% of them singletons. General study findings and limits: Among T cells, CD8+ cells averaged more expanded clones than CD4+ cells.

CDR1 and CDR2 from the germline V gene are SNHLY and FYNNEI. The CDR3 consists of 13 residues. Trimming removed 11 bases from V and 0 bases from J, with 14 bases in between. The specimen was CD4+ or CD8+ T cells sorted from blood, collected in a trial of the OX40 agonist ivuxolimab. V gene TRBV2 combines with J gene TRBJ2-7; no definite D call. The source of this sequence is an adult with an advanced solid tumor such as melanoma, head and neck, liver or kidney cancer. Here the CDR3 DNA reads TGTGCCGCCTCACAAACGAGCTCCTACGAGCAGTACTTC. Translated: CAASQTSSYEQYF.